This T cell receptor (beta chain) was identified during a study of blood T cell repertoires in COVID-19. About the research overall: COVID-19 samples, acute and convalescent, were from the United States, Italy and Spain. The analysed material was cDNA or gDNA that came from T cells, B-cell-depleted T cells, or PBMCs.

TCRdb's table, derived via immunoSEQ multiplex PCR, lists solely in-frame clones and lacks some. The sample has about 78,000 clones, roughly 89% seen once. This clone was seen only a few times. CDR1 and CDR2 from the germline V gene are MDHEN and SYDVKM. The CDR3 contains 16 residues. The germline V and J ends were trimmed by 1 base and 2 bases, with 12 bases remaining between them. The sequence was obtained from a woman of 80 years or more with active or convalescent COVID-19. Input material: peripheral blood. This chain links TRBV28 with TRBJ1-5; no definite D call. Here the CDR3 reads CASSLLGVRGNQPQHF. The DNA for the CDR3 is TGTGCCAGCAGTTTATTGGGAGTAAGGGGCAATCAGCCCCAGCATTTT.